The 27 T cell receptor beta chains below all came from one sample that was sequenced in a study of spatial heterogeneity in lung cancer. Time point indicated: sample taken at primary tumor resection. General study points: Mutation tallies in tumors tracked expanded intratumoral alpha and beta TCR counts.

TCRdb reprocessed the 5' RACE reads via MiXCR and lists one record per CDR3 protein. Found here are about 680 distinct CDR3 sequences, around 33% of them singletons; the top ten hold under 25%. Their antigens are not known. The sequenced sample was lung tumor tissue, obtained at surgery. All receptors come from a male donor with early-stage non-small cell lung cancer.

The chain has TRBV6-2 or TRBV6-3 and TRBJ1-5; a weak D match, TRBD1 (6 bases). Germline CDR1 reads MNHEY; CDR2 reads SVGEGT. The CDR3 extends over 12 amino acids. V lost 7 bases and J 7 bases, leaving 11 bases between the germline ends. CDR3 sequence: CASNTGSQPQHF. The DNA for the CDR3 is TGTGCCAGCAATACAGGGAGCCAGCCCCAGCATTTT.

This clonotype was observed a handful of times. The chain joins TRBV11-2 to TRBJ2-3; D remains ambiguous. The CDR3 runs 13 residues. Germline assignment: CDR1 SGHAT and CDR2 FQNNGV. V lost 6 bases, J lost 2 bases, and 9 bases lay in between. Written as DNA, the CDR3 is TGTGCCAGCAGACCCTACTCCACAGATACGCAGTATTTT. Amino acid sequence: CASRPYSTDTQYF.

Worth noting for this clonotype: Germline and junction disagree at one end, which may indicate a read error. This rearrangement joins TRBV5-4 to TRBJ1-2; 7 positions match TRBD1. The CDR3 consists of 13 residues. CDR1 is SGHNT and CDR2 is YYREEE in the germline V gene (reference sequence). The CDR3 DNA is TGCGCCAGCGGCCGGACAGGAGAAGATGGCTACACCTTC. It codes for CASGRTGEDGYTF.

The rearrangement links TRBV20-1 to TRBJ2-3, with D possibly TRBD2 on 7 matching bases. Germline V gene lookup returns CDR1 DFQATT and CDR2 SNEGSKA (reference sequence). The CDR3 is made up of 15 amino acids. V lost 6 bases to trimming and J lost 5 bases, with 21 bases between them. The DNA of the CDR3 is TGCAGTGCCCTAGGGGGGGAGCCCCGGAAAGATACGCAGTATTTT. Its protein is CSALGGEPRKDTQYF.

The genes are TRBV11-2 and TRBJ2-1, with D unclear. CDR3 length: 14 residues. Looked up from germline, CDR1 is SGHAT and CDR2 is FQNNGV. Trimming cost V 0 bases and J 8 bases, with 11 bases left between them. The CDR3 bases are TGTGCCAGCAGCTTAGATCCGAGTTTTGATGAGCAGTTCTTC. This sequence encodes CASSLDPSFDEQFF.

This clonotype is labeled as large. V and J are TRBV20-1 and TRBJ1-5, with 9 bases fitting TRBD1. After removal of 5 bases from V and 0 bases from J, the junction contained 5 bases not matched to a gene. CDR1 and CDR2 from the germline V gene are DFQATT and SNEGSKA (reference sequence). The CDR3 sequence is 15 residues long. DNA for the CDR3: TGCAGTGCTGGGACAGGGAGTGGTAGCAATCAGCCCCAGCATTTT. This translates into CSAGTGSGSNQPQHF.

This clonotype is labeled as medium-sized (0.01 to 0.1%). The chain links TRBV20-1 to TRBJ2-1; the D is unclear. CDR1 is DFQATT and CDR2 is SNEGSKA in the germline V gene (reference sequence). The germline V and J ends were trimmed by 3 bases and 8 bases, with 11 bases remaining between them. The CDR3 totals 12 residues. CDR3 coding DNA: TGCAGTGCTAGGGACGGACCGGATGAGCAGTTCTTC. Encoded protein: CSARDGPDEQFF.

The chain links TRBV27 to TRBJ2-7, with TRBD2 matching over 7 bases. This CDR3 contains 14 residues. The V segment lost 4 bases and the J segment 0 bases; nucleotides outside the gene matches: 3. Germline V lookup: CDR1 MNHEY, CDR2 SMNVEV (reference sequence). The CDR3 DNA follows: TGTGCCAGCAGTTCCAGCGGGACCTCCTACGAGCAGTACTTC. It is translated as CASSSSGTSYEQYF.

This clonotype is large (0.1 to 1%) by share. The CDR3, as DNA: TGCGCCAGCAGCGGACGACTAGCGGGAGAGGGAGGGGAGACCCAGTACTTC. Protein sequence: CASSGRLAGEGGETQYF. V usage is TRBV4-3 and J usage is TRBJ2-5; 12 positions match TRBD2. V shed 5 bases, J shed 5 bases, and the junction held 12 bases outside the gene matches. CDR1 and CDR2 from the germline V gene are LGHNA and YSLEER. The CDR3 length is 17 residues.

This sequence joins TRBV23-1 and TRBJ1-1; 7 bases line up with TRBD1. TRBV23-1 is identified as an open reading frame with a role that is uncertain. This CDR3 is 17 amino acids long. Unmatched junction bases numbered 16, after V lost 2 bases and J lost 7 bases. Here the CDR3 DNA reads TGCGCCAGCAGTCAAAATGTGAACGCCGGGACAGAAATTGAAGCTTTCTTT. Residues: CASSQNVNAGTEIEAFF.

Judged by abundance, this clonotype is large (0.1 to 1%). This chain links TRBV7-2 with TRBJ2-2; D might be TRBD2 (9 bases). V lost 6 bases to trimming and J lost 9 bases, with 32 bases between them. Germline CDR1 SGHTA, CDR2 FQGNSA. This CDR3 is built from 19 residues. Here the CDR3 DNA reads TGTGCCAGCAGTTCAGGGGGCGCAAGTAGCGGGGGCGCTATTAGGGAGCTGTTTTTT. Translating it yields CASSSGGASSGGAIRELFF. The full variable domain, completed using reference TRBV7-2 and TRBJ2-2, is GAGVSQSPSNKVTEKGKDVELRCDPISGHTALYWYRQSLGQGLEFLIYFQGNSAPDKSGLPSDRFSAERTGGSVSTLTIQRTQQEDSAVYLCASSSGGASSGGAIRELFFGEGSRLTVL.

The chain employs TRBV30 and TRBJ1-3; a possible D gene is TRBD1 (5 bases). CDR1 and CDR2 from the germline V gene are GTSNPN and SVGIG (reference sequence). The CDR3 totals 15 residues. V gave up 0 bases and J gave up 8 bases, with 17 bases separating them. The CDR3 spells CAWSVPGDGADTIYF. The CDR3 DNA reads as TGTGCCTGGAGTGTACCCGGGGATGGGGCAGACACCATATATTTT. Complete variable domain (other parts from reference TRBV30 and TRBJ1-3): SQTIHQWPATLVQPVGSPLSLECTVEGTSNPNLYWYRQAAGRGLQLLFYSVGIGQISSEVPQNLSASRPQDRQFILSSKKLLLSDSGFYLCAWSVPGDGADTIYFGEGSWLTVV.

By share, this clonotype ranks as large. As DNA, the CDR3 is TGTGCCTGGAGCGGTGGGGTCCAGGGTCAGAACACTGAAGCTTTCTTT. Its translation is CAWSGGVQGQNTEAFF. The chain links TRBV30 to TRBJ1-1, with D perhaps matching TRBD1 (5 bases). The ends were cut back, 3 bases at V and 1 base at J, with 18 bases in the middle. The CDR3 runs to 16 residues. Germline CDR1 and CDR2: GTSNPN and SVGIG (reference sequence).

Only one count was recorded for this clonotype. The V and J genes are TRBV27 and TRBJ2-1, with 7 bases identical to TRBD2. V lost 2 bases to trimming and J lost 6 bases; unmatched junction nucleotides: 4. The CDR3 covers 14 residues. Germline V gives CDR1 MNHEY, CDR2 SMNVEV (reference sequence). CDR3 residues: CASSLTGLSNEQFF. As DNA, the CDR3 is TGTGCCAGCAGTTTAACGGGACTAAGCAATGAGCAGTTCTTC.

The chain combines TRBV7-2 with TRBJ1-5; TRBD1 matches at 9 bases. The J segment lost 8 bases and the V segment lost 5 bases, leaving 10 bases of the junction unmatched. The CDR3 is 15 amino acids. Germline V gene lookup returns CDR1 SGHTA and CDR2 FQGNSA. Here the CDR3 DNA reads TGTGCCAGCAGCCGGGGACAGGGCGAATGGAAGCCCCAGCATTTT. It specifies CASSRGQGEWKPQHF.

By frequency in the sample, this clonotype is large. J is TRBJ1-4 and V is TRBV6-6; 7 nucleotides align to TRBD1. The CDR3 runs 15 residues. Germline CDR1 is MNHNY and CDR2 is SVGAGI (reference sequence). V lost 4 bases and J lost 7; bases outside the gene matches: 9. CDR3 sequence: CASSSWRGRVEKLFF. The CDR3 nucleotides read TGTGCCAGCAGTTCCTGGAGGGGGCGGGTTGAAAAACTGTTTTTT.

Relative to its sample, this clonotype is large (0.1 to 1%). The chain combines TRBV7-9 with TRBJ1-6, with 7 bases matching TRBD1. CDR3 length: 15 amino acids. The ends lost 5 bases at V and 5 bases at J; junction bases unmatched: 6. Germline-derived CDR1 and CDR2 are SEHNR and FQNEAQ (reference sequence). The CDR3 protein is CASSLGTVNNSPLHF. The CDR3 coding sequence is TGTGCCAGCAGCCTCGGGACAGTCAATAATTCACCCCTCCACTTT.

By share of the sample, this clonotype is medium-sized. The V call is TRBV5-1, the J call TRBJ2-5; D possibly uses TRBD1 or TRBD2 (5 bases each). V lost 5 bases and J lost 4, with 12 bases in between. Germline CDR1 SGHRS, CDR2 YFSETQ. This CDR3 is built from 13 residues. CDR3 DNA: TGCGCCAGCAGTCGGGACCGACGAGAGACCCAGTACTTC. This translates into CASSRDRRETQYF.

This clonotype is judged medium-sized. The chain links TRBV5-6 to TRBJ1-1, with a possible D match to TRBD1 (5 bases). The V gene lost 0 bases and the J gene lost 4 bases, with 16 bases spanning the gap. From germline, CDR1 is SGHDT and CDR2 YYEEEE. The CDR3 spans 16 residues. In DNA, the CDR3 is TGTGCCAGCAGCTTGGTAAGGGAACTGGGGCGCACTGAAGCTTTCTTT. It yields the protein CASSLVRELGRTEAFF.

This clonotype was found a few times. The V gene is TRBV19, the J gene TRBJ2-3; no clear D gene. Germline lookup yields CDR1 LNHDA and CDR2 SQIVND (reference sequence). The CDR3 sequence is 12 residues long. The V and J ends lost 3 bases and 6 bases respectively, with 7 bases between them. Written as DNA, the CDR3 is TGTGCCAGTAGTATGAAATCGGATACGCAGTATTTT. It codes for CASSMKSDTQYF. Looking up the rest from reference TRBV19 and TRBJ2-3 gives the full variable domain: DGGITQSPKYLFRKEGQNVTLSCEQNLNHDAMYWYRQDPGQGLRLIYYSQIVNDFQKGDIAEGYSVSREKKESFPLTVTSAQKNPTAFYLCASSMKSDTQYFGPGTRLTVL.

This clonotype has just a few counts. The J gene is TRBJ2-1, the V gene TRBV5-1; D is unclear. Trimming left V 3 bases short and J 6 bases short, with 13 bases between. There are 14 residues in the CDR3. CDR1 SGHRS and CDR2 YFSETQ come from the germline V gene. CDR3 nucleotide sequence: TGCGCCAGCAGCTCCTCCGCCTCTAGCAATGAGCAGTTCTTC. It codes for CASSSSASSNEQFF. The full variable domain, rest sourced from reference TRBV5-1 and TRBJ2-1, is KAGVTQTPRYLIKTRGQQVTLSCSPISGHRSVSWYQQTPGQGLQFLFEYFSETQRNKGNFPGRFSGRQFSNSRSEMNVSTLELGDSALYLCASSSSASSNEQFFGPGTRLTVL.

By share of the sample, this clonotype is large. The genes are TRBV11-2 and TRBJ1-2; the D gene is possibly TRBD1 (5 bases). CDR3 length equals 13 residues. CDR1 is SGHAT, CDR2 FQNNGV, per germline. V was trimmed by 0 bases and J by 8 bases, leaving 10 bases between them. The CDR3 loop is CASSLEPGAGYTF. CDR3 nucleotides: TGTGCCAGCAGCTTAGAGCCCGGGGCCGGCTACACCTTC.

This clonotype is classed as large. This rearrangement joins TRBV7-9 to TRBJ2-5; D might be TRBD2 (6 bases). V was cut by 6 bases and J by 1 base, with 12 bases left in between. Germline CDR1 SEHNR, CDR2 FQNEAQ (reference sequence). This CDR3 has 14 residues. The CDR3 reads CASRSAGFQETQYF. Written as DNA, the CDR3 is TGTGCCAGCAGATCGGCGGGATTCCAAGAGACCCAGTACTTC.

This clonotype was found a few times. V is TRBV7-2 and J is TRBJ1-4, with D perhaps TRBD1 (5 bases). The CDR3 has 15 amino acids. The V gene lost 5 bases and the J gene lost 8 bases, with 18 bases spanning the gap. Looked up from germline, CDR1 is SGHTA and CDR2 is FQGNSA. The CDR3 is CASSLKGQGREKLFF. CDR3 in DNA: TGTGCCAGCAGCCTTAAGGGTCAGGGAAGGGAAAAACTGTTTTTT.

The chain links TRBV20-1 to TRBJ2-2, with D possibly being TRBD2 (6 bases). The CDR3 runs to 12 residues. The V and J ends lost 1 base and 6 bases respectively, with 6 bases between them. Germline CDR1 and CDR2: DFQATT and SNEGSKA (reference sequence). CDR3 protein: CSARAGAGELFF. As DNA, the CDR3 is TGCAGTGCTAGAGCGGGAGCCGGGGAGCTGTTTTTT.

This clonotype was seen only a few times. The chain couples TRBV12-3 or TRBV12-4 to TRBJ2-5; no firm D call. V lost 3 bases to trimming and J lost 5 bases, with 10 bases between them. The CDR3 consists of 13 residues. In nucleotides, the CDR3 is TGTGCCAGCAGTTTTAAGGACGGGGAGACCCAGTACTTC. Its protein is CASSFKDGETQYF.

In its sample, this clonotype is medium-sized. The rearrangement links TRBV7-8 to TRBJ2-1; D is perhaps TRBD2 (5 bases). Germline lookup yields CDR1 SGHVS and CDR2 FQNEAQ. Trimming pared 8 bases from V and 5 bases from J, leaving 16 bases between. CDR3 length: 14 residues. CDR3 residues: CASRRAGQNNEQFF. The CDR3 DNA sequence: TGTGCCAGCCGGCGTGCGGGTCAAAACAATGAGCAGTTCTTC.